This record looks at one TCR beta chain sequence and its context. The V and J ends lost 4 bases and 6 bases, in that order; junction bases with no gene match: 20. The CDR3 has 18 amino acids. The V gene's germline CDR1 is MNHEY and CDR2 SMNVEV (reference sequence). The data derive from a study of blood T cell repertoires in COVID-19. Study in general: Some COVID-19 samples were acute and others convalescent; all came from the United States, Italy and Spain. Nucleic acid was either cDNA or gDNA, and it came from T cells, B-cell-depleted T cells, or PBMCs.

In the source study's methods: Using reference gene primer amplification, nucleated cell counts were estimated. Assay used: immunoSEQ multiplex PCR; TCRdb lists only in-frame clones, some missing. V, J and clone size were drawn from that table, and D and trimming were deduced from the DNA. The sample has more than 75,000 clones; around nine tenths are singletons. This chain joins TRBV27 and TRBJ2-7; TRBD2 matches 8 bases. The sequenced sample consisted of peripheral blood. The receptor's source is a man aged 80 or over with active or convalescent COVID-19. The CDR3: CASSSIPPLFGRAFEQYF. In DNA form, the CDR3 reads TGTGCCAGCAGTTCAATCCCCCCCTTATTCGGGAGGGCCTTCGAGCAGTACTTC.